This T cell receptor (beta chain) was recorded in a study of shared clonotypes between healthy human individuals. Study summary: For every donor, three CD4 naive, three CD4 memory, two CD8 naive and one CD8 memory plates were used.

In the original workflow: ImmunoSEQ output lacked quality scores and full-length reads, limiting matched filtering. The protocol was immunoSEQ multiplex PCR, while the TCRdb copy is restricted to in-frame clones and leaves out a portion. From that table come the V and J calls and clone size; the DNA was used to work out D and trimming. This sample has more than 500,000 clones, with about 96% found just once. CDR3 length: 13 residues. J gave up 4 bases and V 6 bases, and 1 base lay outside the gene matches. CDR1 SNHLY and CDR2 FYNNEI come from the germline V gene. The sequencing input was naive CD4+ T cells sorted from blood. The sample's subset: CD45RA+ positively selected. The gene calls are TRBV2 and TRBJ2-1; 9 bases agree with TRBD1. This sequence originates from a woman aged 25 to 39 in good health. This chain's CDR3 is CASRGTGYNEQFF. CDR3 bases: TGTGCCAGCAGAGGGACAGGGTACAATGAGCAGTTCTTC.